What follows are 24 T cell receptor beta chains derived from one specimen sequenced in a study of blood T cell repertoires in COVID-19. Profiled with immunoSEQ multiplex PCR; TCRdb holds only in-frame clones, not every one. The sample lists some 130,000 clones, roughly 80% occurring once. The sample was peripheral blood. These receptors were taken from a man between 60 and 75 years old who had recovered from COVID-19.

V and J are TRBV3-1 (or the pseudogene TRBV3-2) and TRBJ1-1; D uncertain. Germline-derived CDR1 and CDR2 are LGHDT and YNNKEL (reference sequence). CDR3 size: 14 residues. V was cut by 0 bases and J by 0 bases, with 5 bases left in between. The CDR3 region has the DNA TGTGCCAGCAGCCAAGATCAGTTGAACACTGAAGCTTTCTTT. This codes for CASSQDQLNTEAFF.

This clone appeared once. The V gene is TRBV10-3, the J gene TRBJ1-3; possibly TRBD1 for D (6 bases). The ends were cut back, 6 bases at V and 2 bases at J, with 8 bases in the middle. The CDR3 is made up of 13 amino acids. Germline V gene lookup returns CDR1 ENHRY and CDR2 SYGVKD. CDR3 sequence: CAISTGTGNTIYF. As DNA, the CDR3 is TGTGCCATCAGCACAGGGACTGGAAACACCATATATTTT.

This clone turned up a few times. The chain employs TRBV13 and TRBJ2-1; possibly TRBD2 for D (6 bases). Germline values: CDR1 PRHDT, CDR2 FYEKMQ (reference sequence). This CDR3 comprises 14 residues. With 2 bases removed from V and 6 bases from J, the gap between germline ends came to 11 bases. The CDR3 DNA reads TGTGCCAGCAGCTTAAAATTGGGACTCAATGAGCAGTTCTTC. This gives the protein CASSLKLGLNEQFF.

The chain couples TRBV4-3 to TRBJ1-2; D is unresolved. With 0 bases removed from V and 8 bases from J, the gap between germline ends came to 10 bases. Germline CDR1 reads LGHNA; CDR2 reads YSLEER. The CDR3 consists of 13 residues. The CDR3 DNA reads TGCGCCAGCAGCCAAGATCATGAGGGCGGCTACACCTTC. This codes for CASSQDHEGGYTF.

J is TRBJ2-7 and V is TRBV6-5, with 13 bases matching TRBD2. This CDR3 comprises 14 residues. Germline lookup yields CDR1 MNHEY and CDR2 SVGAGI. J was trimmed by 2 bases and V by 7 bases; bases with no gene match: 2. The CDR3 bases are TGTGCCAGCACCGGACTAGCGGGAGCCTACGAGCAGTACTTC. Translation gives CASTGLAGAYEQYF.

In the case of this clone: At one end, the junction sequence differs from germline, possibly due to a read error. The chain is built from TRBV19 and TRBJ2-2, with 11 bases lining up with TRBD1. The CDR3 spans 14 residues. Germline-derived CDR1 and CDR2 are LNHDA and SQIVND (reference sequence). The CDR3 DNA reads as TGTGCCAGCGGGGACAGGGGGAACCCCGGGGAGCTGTTTTTT. Its protein product is CASGDRGNPGELFF.

The gene calls are TRBV5-5 and TRBJ2-1, with D maybe TRBD2 (5 bases). The V gene's germline CDR1 is SGHKS and CDR2 YYEKEE (reference sequence). The CDR3 has 15 residues. V lost 4 bases and J lost 9, with 20 bases in between. In DNA form, the CDR3 reads TGTGCCAGCAGCGGGAGTTCGAGCGAATCTAGTGAGCAGTTCTTC. It encodes CASSGSSSESSEQFF.

This clone has a handful of counts. V gene TRBV30 combines with J gene TRBJ2-7; the D is unclear. Trimming removed 0 bases at V and 5 bases at J, with 5 bases between. The germline V gene encodes CDR1 GTSNPN and CDR2 SVGIG (reference sequence). The CDR3 covers 11 residues. CDR3 DNA: TGTGCCTGGAGTGTATTCGACGAGCAGTACTTC. Its protein is CAWSVFDEQYF.

The chain couples TRBV28 to TRBJ1-3; 7 bases line up with TRBD1. The trim removed 6 bases at V and 5 bases at J, leaving 7 bases unmatched. Germline values: CDR1 MDHEN, CDR2 SYDVKM. This CDR3 comprises 14 residues. CDR3 nucleotides: TGTGCCAGCAGACGCGGGACAGCCAGAAACACCATATATTTT. Translated, it gives CASRRGTARNTIYF.

CDR3 nucleotides: TGTGCCAGCAATGGACACCTAAATTCACCCCTCCACTTT. Its translation is CASNGHLNSPLHF. The chain links TRBV28 to TRBJ1-6; TRBD1 might be the D (5 bases). Trimming left V 7 bases short and J 7 bases short, with 11 bases between. Germline V gene sequence: CDR1 MDHEN, CDR2 SYDVKM. This CDR3 has 13 residues.

The chain is built from TRBV18 and TRBJ1-1; D perhaps matches TRBD1 (5 bases). The V and J ends lost 5 bases and 4 bases respectively, with 20 bases between them. Germline CDR1 KGHSH, CDR2 LQKENI. CDR3 length equals 16 residues. This chain's CDR3 is CASSGGGRELGTEAFF. CDR3 DNA sequence: TGTGCCAGCTCAGGGGGGGGACGGGAGCTGGGCACTGAAGCTTTCTTT.

The rearrangement uses TRBV11-2 and TRBJ2-7; 10 bases map to TRBD2. The germline gives CDR1 SGHAT, CDR2 FQNNGV. V trimming: 0 bases; J trimming: 5 bases; junction bases outside the gene matches: 7. The CDR3 has 16 amino acids. CDR3 loop: CASSLDPSGSIDEQYF. The CDR3 DNA sequence: TGTGCCAGCAGCTTAGATCCTAGCGGGAGTATCGACGAGCAGTACTTC.

This sequence joins TRBV19 and TRBJ1-4; D not certain. The germline V and J ends were trimmed by 7 bases and 6 bases, with 15 bases remaining between them. This CDR3 contains 14 residues. Germline V lookup: CDR1 LNHDA, CDR2 SQIVND (reference sequence). CDR3 sequence (DNA): TGTGCCAGTATTGACTCCCGGATGGATGAAAAACTGTTTTTT. It yields the protein CASIDSRMDEKLFF. Supplemented by reference TRBV19 and TRBJ1-4, the full variable domain reads DGGITQSPKYLFRKEGQNVTLSCEQNLNHDAMYWYRQDPGQGLRLIYYSQIVNDFQKGDIAEGYSVSREKKESFPLTVTSAQKNPTAFYLCASIDSRMDEKLFFGSGTQLSVL.

This rearrangement joins TRBV28 to TRBJ2-3, with 7 bases lining up with TRBD1. The trim removed 3 bases at V and 5 bases at J, leaving 14 bases unmatched. CDR1 MDHEN and CDR2 SYDVKM come from the germline V gene. The CDR3 loop spans 17 amino acids. CDR3 in DNA: TGTGCCAGCAGTTTGGCTCAATTAGGGGGCTGGAGAGATACGCAGTATTTT. It translates to CASSLAQLGGWRDTQYF. Full variable domain (remainder filled in from reference TRBV28 and TRBJ2-3): DVKVTQSSRYLVKRTGEKVFLECVQDMDHENMFWYRQDPGLGLRLIYFSYDVKMKEKGDIPEGYSVSREKKERFSLILESASTNQTSMYLCASSLAQLGGWRDTQYFGPGTRLTVL.

This clone was counted a few times. V and J are TRBV9 and TRBJ1-6; no firm D call. Per the germline V gene, CDR1 is SGDLS and CDR2 is YYNGEE. V dropped 4 bases and J dropped 6 bases, with 11 bases sitting between them. This CDR3 contains 14 residues. CDR3 in DNA: TGTGCCAGCAGCCCATCTGGGAGTAATTCACCCCTCCACTTT. As protein: CASSPSGSNSPLHF.

The genes are TRBV18 and TRBJ2-7, with D tentatively TRBD2 (6 bases). CDR1 is KGHSH, CDR2 LQKENI, per germline. The CDR3 contains 14 residues. V was trimmed by 2 bases and J by 0 bases, leaving 8 bases between them. In nucleotides, the CDR3 is TGTGCCAGCTCACCAGAGACTAGCTCCTACGAGCAGTACTTC. This gives the protein CASSPETSSYEQYF.

CDR3 nucleotide sequence: TGCAGTGCTAGTAAAGGGGACACTGAAGCTTTCTTT. This translates into CSASKGDTEAFF. J is TRBJ1-1 and V is TRBV20-1; tentatively, D is TRBD1 (5 bases). Trimming removed 3 bases at V and 3 bases at J, with 8 bases between. CDR3 length: 12 amino acids. CDR1 DFQATT and CDR2 SNEGSKA come from the germline V gene (reference sequence).

The rearrangement uses TRBV3-1 (or the pseudogene TRBV3-2) and TRBJ1-5; no clear D. Trimming shortened V by 4 bases and J by 1 base, and 8 bases separated the two germline ends. CDR1 is LGHDT and CDR2 is YNNKEL in the germline V gene (reference sequence). The CDR3 has 14 residues. CDR3 coding DNA: TGTGCCAGCAGCCCCGCCGCGAGCAATCAGCCCCAGCATTTT. Its protein is CASSPAASNQPQHF.

The chain joins TRBV7-9 to TRBJ1-2; TRBD1 might be the D (5 bases). The germline V gene has CDR1 SEHNR and CDR2 FQNEAQ (reference sequence). The CDR3 totals 13 residues. V lost 5 bases to trimming and J lost 5 bases, with 12 bases between them. CDR3 DNA sequence: TGTGCCAGCAGCCCGGGGGAGGTTTATGGCTACACCTTC. As protein: CASSPGEVYGYTF.

V gene TRBV4-1 combines with J gene TRBJ2-5; a weak D match, TRBD2 (5 bases). Germline V gene lookup returns CDR1 MGHRA and CDR2 YSYEKL. This CDR3 contains 14 residues. V lost 4 bases and J lost 3, with 12 bases in between. The CDR3 is CASSPRGGEETQYF. The CDR3 DNA reads TGCGCCAGCAGCCCGAGAGGAGGAGAAGAGACCCAGTACTTC.

The chain has TRBV5-1 and TRBJ1-4; no clear D. Germline values: CDR1 SGHRS, CDR2 YFSETQ. The CDR3 length is 14 residues. With 2 bases removed from V and 7 bases from J, the gap between germline ends came to 12 bases. The CDR3 reads CASSLELPGEKLFF. CDR3 DNA: TGCGCCAGCAGCTTAGAACTCCCGGGTGAAAAACTGTTTTTT.

This clone was seen a single time. The chain joins TRBV28 to TRBJ1-2; a weak D match, TRBD1 (5 bases). This CDR3 is 13 amino acids long. With 5 bases removed from V and 3 bases from J, the gap between germline ends came to 10 bases. Germline V CDR1 and CDR2: MDHEN, SYDVKM. This CDR3 reads CASSGARDYGYTF. In DNA, the CDR3 is TGTGCCAGCAGTGGGGCTAGGGACTATGGCTACACCTTC.

This clone was seen just once. The chain joins TRBV19 to TRBJ1-4; tentatively, D is TRBD1 (6 bases). With 7 bases removed from V and 8 bases from J, the gap between germline ends came to 20 bases. CDR1 LNHDA and CDR2 SQIVND come from the germline V gene (reference sequence). The CDR3 is 15 residues long. The CDR3 DNA follows: TGTGCCAGTATCTCCCCCGGGGGGCCTCGGGAAAAACTGTTTTTT. Its translation is CASISPGGPREKLFF. Looking up the rest from reference TRBV19 and TRBJ1-4 gives the full variable domain: DGGITQSPKYLFRKEGQNVTLSCEQNLNHDAMYWYRQDPGQGLRLIYYSQIVNDFQKGDIAEGYSVSREKKESFPLTVTSAQKNPTAFYLCASISPGGPREKLFFGSGTQLSVL.

The J gene is TRBJ2-5, the V gene TRBV12-3 or TRBV12-4, with a weak D call TRBD2 (5 bases). V lost 6 bases and J lost 5, with 10 bases in between. The CDR3 spans 12 residues. The CDR3: CASSPGLETQYF. CDR3 DNA sequence: TGTGCCAGCAGCCCGGGGTTGGAGACCCAGTACTTC.